The sequence of this T cell receptor beta chain was determined in a study of CD8 T cells in Susac syndrome. V lost 5 bases, J lost 6 bases, and 4 bases stayed unmatched. The CDR3 consists of 12 residues. CDR1 and CDR2 from the germline V gene are SQVTM and ANQGSEA. Random hexamers primed reverse transcription of about 0.5 to 1 ug RNA. TCRdb reanalysed the immunoSEQ multiplex PCR reads using MiXCR and keeps one entry per CDR3 protein. The sample lists 150,000 to 200,000 distinct CDR3 sequences, around 95% occurring once. The sample comprised CD4+ T cells from PBMCs. The clonotype originates from a human donor in good health. V usage is TRBV29-1 and J usage is TRBJ1-2; TRBD1 aligns across 9 bases. This CDR3 reads CSVTDRGDGYTF. The DNA for the CDR3 is TGCAGCGTTACGGACAGGGGCGATGGCTACACCTTC.